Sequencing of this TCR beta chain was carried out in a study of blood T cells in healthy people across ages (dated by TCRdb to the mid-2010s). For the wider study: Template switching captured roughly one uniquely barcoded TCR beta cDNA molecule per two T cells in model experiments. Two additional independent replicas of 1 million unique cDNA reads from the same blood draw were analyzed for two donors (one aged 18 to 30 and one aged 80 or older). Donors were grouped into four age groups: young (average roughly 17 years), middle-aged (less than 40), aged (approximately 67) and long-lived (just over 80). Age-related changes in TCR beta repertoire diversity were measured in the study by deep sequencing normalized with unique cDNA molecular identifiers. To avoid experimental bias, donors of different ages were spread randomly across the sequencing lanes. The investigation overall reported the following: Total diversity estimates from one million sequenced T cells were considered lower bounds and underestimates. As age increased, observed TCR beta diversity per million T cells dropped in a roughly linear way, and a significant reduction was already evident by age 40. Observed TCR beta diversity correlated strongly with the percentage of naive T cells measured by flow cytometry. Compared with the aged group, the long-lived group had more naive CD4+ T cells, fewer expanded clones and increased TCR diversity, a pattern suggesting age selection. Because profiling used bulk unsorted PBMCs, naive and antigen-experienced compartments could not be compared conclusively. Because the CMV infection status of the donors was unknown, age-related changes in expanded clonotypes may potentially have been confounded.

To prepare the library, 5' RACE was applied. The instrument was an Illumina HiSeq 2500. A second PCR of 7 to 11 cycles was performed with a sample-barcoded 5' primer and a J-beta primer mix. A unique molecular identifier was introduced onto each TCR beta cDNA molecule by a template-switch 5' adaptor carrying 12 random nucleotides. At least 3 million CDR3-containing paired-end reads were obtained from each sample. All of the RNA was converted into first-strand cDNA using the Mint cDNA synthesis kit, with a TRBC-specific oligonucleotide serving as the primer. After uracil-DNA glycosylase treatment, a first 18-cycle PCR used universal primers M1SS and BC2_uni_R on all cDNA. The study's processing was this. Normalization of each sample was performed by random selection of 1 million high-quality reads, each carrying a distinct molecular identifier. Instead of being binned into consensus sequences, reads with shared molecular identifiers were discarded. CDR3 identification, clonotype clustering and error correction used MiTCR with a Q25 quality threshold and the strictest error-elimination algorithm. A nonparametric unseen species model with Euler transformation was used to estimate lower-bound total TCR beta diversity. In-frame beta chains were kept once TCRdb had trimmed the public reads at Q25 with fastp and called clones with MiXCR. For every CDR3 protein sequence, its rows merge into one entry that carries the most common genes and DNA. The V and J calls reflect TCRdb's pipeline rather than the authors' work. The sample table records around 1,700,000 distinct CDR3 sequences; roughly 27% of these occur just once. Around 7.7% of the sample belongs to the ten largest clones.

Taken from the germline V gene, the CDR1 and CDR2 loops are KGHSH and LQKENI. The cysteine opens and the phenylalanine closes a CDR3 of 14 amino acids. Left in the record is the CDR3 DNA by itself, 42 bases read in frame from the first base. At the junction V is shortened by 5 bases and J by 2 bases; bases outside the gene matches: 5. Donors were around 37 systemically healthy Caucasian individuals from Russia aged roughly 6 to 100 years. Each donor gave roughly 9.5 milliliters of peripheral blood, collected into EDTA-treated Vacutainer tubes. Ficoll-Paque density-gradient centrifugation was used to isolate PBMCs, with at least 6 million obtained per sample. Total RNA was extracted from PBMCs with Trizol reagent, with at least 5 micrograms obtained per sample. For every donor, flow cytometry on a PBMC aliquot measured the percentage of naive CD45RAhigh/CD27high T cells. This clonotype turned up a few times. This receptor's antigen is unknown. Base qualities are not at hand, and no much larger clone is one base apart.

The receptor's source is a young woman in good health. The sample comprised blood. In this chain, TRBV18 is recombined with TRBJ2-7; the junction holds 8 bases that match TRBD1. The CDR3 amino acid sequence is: CASSTGGTTYEQYF. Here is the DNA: TGTGCCAGCTCAACAGGGGGGACCACCTACGAGCAGTACTTC. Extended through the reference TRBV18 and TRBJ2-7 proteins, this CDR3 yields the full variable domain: NAGVMQNPRHLVRRRGQEARLRCSPMKGHSHVYWYRQLPEEGLKFMVYLQKENIIDESGMPKERFSAEFPKEGPSILRIQQVVRGDSAAYFCASSTGGTTYEQYFGPGTRLTVT.